This T cell receptor (beta chain) was documented in a study of CD8 T cells in ankylosing spondylitis (dated by TCRdb to the late 2010s). The study in broad terms: The study set out to find disease-linked TCR variants by profiling T cell receptor beta repertoires in ankylosing spondylitis patients and healthy donors. The full study cohort was made up of approximately 24 ankylosing spondylitis patients and 108 healthy donors. Peripheral blood was sampled, and synovial fluid was also collected from ankylosing spondylitis patients. Study-wide conclusions, independent of this receptor: The disease-linked clones were reported as significantly enriched in matched synovial fluid samples from ankylosing spondylitis patients. The disease-linked clones showed a CD8+ phenotype and occurred at relatively low frequencies in peripheral blood. Some TCR beta motif variants had previously been reported in synovial fluid and blood of reactive arthritis patients, which suggested common disease-initiation mechanisms. A TCR beta motif of several highly homologous amino acid variants appeared characteristic of blood from ankylosing spondylitis patients.

Sequencing was carried out with an Illumina HiSeq 2500. Quantitative 5'-RACE with molecular barcodes was used to prepare TCR beta libraries. The authors' pipeline ran thus. A new computational method, built on a probabilistic model of VDJ rearrangement, was used to identify disease-linked TCR variants. TCRdb itself trimmed the public reads at Q25 with fastp, ran MiXCR and retained productive beta chains. Records with the same CDR3 protein are collapsed into one entry carrying the most frequent genes and DNA. These V and J calls are TCRdb output, not the study's own analysis. Here the sample has tens of thousands of distinct CDR3 sequences; around 6.5% occur a single time. Clones ranked in the top ten supply approximately 4.5% of the sample. Concerning this clonotype itself: Its antigen remains undetermined. Per-base qualities were not stored, and no clone one base away is much larger.

Synovial fluid samples were paired with blood samples taken from the same ankylosing spondylitis patients. The sequenced material came from synovial fluid, either unsorted or a sorted T cell fraction (not recorded which). The TCR sequence derives from a male donor with ankylosing spondylitis.

The CDR3 protein is CASSFASGRASSYEQYF. The DNA is as follows: TGTGCCAGCAGTTTCGCTAGCGGGAGGGCTTCCTCCTACGAGCAGTACTTC. The chain joins TRBV12-3 or TRBV12-4 to TRBJ2-7; a stretch of 12 junction bases matches TRBD2. After removal of 3 bases from V and 0 bases from J, the junction retains 6 bases not matched to a gene. From its cysteine to its phenylalanine, the CDR3 spans 17 amino acids. The DNA shown is the 51-base CDR3, in frame from base 1.